Only a few counts were recorded for the clone carrying this T cell receptor beta chain. The data derive from a study of blood T cell repertoires in COVID-19. TCRdb keeps only in-frame clones here, not all; method: immunoSEQ multiplex PCR. This table holds 60,000 to 70,000 clones, about 90% found once. The V segment lost 1 base and the J segment 3 bases; nucleotides outside the gene matches: 8. The germline gives CDR1 MGHRA, CDR2 YSYEKL. This CDR3 is 16 amino acids long. Material: peripheral blood. The clonotype was recovered from a woman in her sixties or seventies with COVID-19, enrolled during active disease. This chain links TRBV4-1 with TRBJ2-7; the match to TRBD1 covers 8 bases. The CDR3, as DNA: TGCGCCAGCAGCCAAGGCCCGGACAGGGTAAGCTACGAGCAGTACTTC. This encodes CASSQGPDRVSYEQYF.